This is a list of T cell receptor beta chains from one sample in a study of Graves' ophthalmopathy and Graves' hyperthyroidism. One entry per CDR3 protein results from TCRdb running MiXCR on the multiplex PCR reads. The sample shows around 1.1 million distinct CDR3 sequences, around a third of them seen only once. The material sequenced was peripheral blood or thyroid tissue (not recorded which). The receptors here all came from an adult man with Graves' hyperthyroidism. CDR3s include the opening cysteine and the closing phenylalanine or tryptophan. A D gene is named only where the DNA matches it firmly. Expanded clones are given a class, and other clones once, few, many or no size at all.

D | J | V | size | DNA | CDR3
NA | TRBJ1-2 | TRBV7-9 | many | TGTGCCAGCAGCTTCAATTCTCAGGGGACCAACTATGGCTACACCTTC | CASSFNSQGTNYGYTF
TRBD2 | TRBJ2-7 | TRBV19 | NA | TGTGCCAGTAGTATTTCTAGCGGAGGAACCTACGAGCAGTACTTC | CASSISSGGTYEQYF
TRBD2 | TRBJ2-5 | TRBV6-5 | many | TGTGCCAGCAGATCCATCGGACTAGCGGAAGAGACCCAGTACTTC | CASRSIGLAEETQYF
NA | TRBJ1-5 | TRBV7-9 | many | TGCGCCAGCAGCTTGGGGACCGCCAATCAGCCCCAGCATTTT | CASSLGTANQPQHF
TRBD2 | TRBJ2-2 | TRBV29-1 | many | TGCAGCGCCACAAGGACTAGCGTTAACACCGGGGAGCTGTTTTTT | CSATRTSVNTGELFF
NA | TRBJ1-5 | TRBV7-8 | NA | TGTGCCAGCAGCCAAGGCTGGGGGAGACGGCAGCCCCAGCATTTT | CASSQGWGRRQPQHF
TRBD1 | TRBJ2-3 | TRBV7-2 | NA | TGTGCCAGCACCACTCGACAGGGCTTAGCAGATACGCAGTATTTT | CASTTRQGLADTQYF
TRBD1 | TRBJ2-7 | TRBV7-8 | NA | TGTGCCAGCAGCCCACAGGGGGCGTCGGGTATATCTCCCTACGAGCAGTACTTC | CASSPQGASGISPYEQYF
TRBD1 | TRBJ1-2 | TRBV27 | once | TGTGCCAGCAGTTTCGGGACAGGGTACGACTATGGCTACACCTTC | CASSFGTGYDYGYTF
NA | TRBJ2-2 | TRBV5-6 | few | TGTGCCAGCAGCTTGATAAACCCCGGGGAGCTGTTTTTT | CASSLINPGELFF
TRBD1 | TRBJ2-7 | TRBV2 | many | TGTGCCAGCAGTGCAGGGGGCCTCTCCTACGAGCAGTACTTC | CASSAGGLSYEQYF
NA | TRBJ1-3 | TRBV29-1 | NA | TGCAGCTTTTGGGGTGGAAACACCATATATTTT | CSFWGGNTIYF
TRBD1 | TRBJ1-2 | TRBV29-1 | many | TGCAGCGTTCATGGGGACAGGGGCTATGGCTACACCTTC | CSVHGDRGYGYTF
NA | TRBJ1-5 | TRBV6-5 | NA | TGTGCCAGCAGTTACCTGGGAAGGAGCAATCAGCCCCAGCATTTT | CASSYLGRSNQPQHF
NA | TRBJ1-5 | TRBV12-3/TRBV12-4 | many | TGTGCCAGCACTGAGCTTAGCAATCAGCCCCAGCATTTT | CASTELSNQPQHF
NA | TRBJ2-5 | TRBV7-8 | many | TGTGCCAGCAGCTTAGTGGGCCAAGAGACCCAGTACTTC | CASSLVGQETQYF
NA | TRBJ1-1 | TRBV6-5 | NA | TGTGCCAGCAGGCCCGGGGGGGGTGGGAACACTGAAGCTTTCTTT | CASRPGGGGNTEAFF
TRBD1 | TRBJ1-2 | TRBV19 | NA | TGTGCCAGTAGTACGGCAACCGGGACAGCAAATAAGAACCACTATGGCTACACCTTC | CASSTATGTANKNHYGYTF
NA | TRBJ2-7 | TRBV7-9 | many | TGTGCCAGCAGCCGGGACCTAACCTACGAGCAGTACTTC | CASSRDLTYEQYF
NA | TRBJ2-2 | TRBV6-1 | NA | TGTGCCAGCAGTTATAGTGCAACAAACACCGGGGAGCTGTTTTTT | CASSYSATNTGELFF
NA | TRBJ1-1 | TRBV2 | NA | TGTGCCAGCAGTCTCCGGGGCCGATGGAACACTGAAGCTTTCTTT | CASSLRGRWNTEAFF
TRBD1 | TRBJ1-2 | TRBV20-1 | few | TGCAGTGCTAGAGATCTATCCAGGGGGCGAGGAGGCTACACCTTC | CSARDLSRGRGGYTF
TRBD1 | TRBJ1-3 | TRBV7-2 | NA | TGTGCCAGCAGCCAAGGGACAGCCTCAGGAATGAACACCATATATTTT | CASSQGTASGMNTIYF
NA | TRBJ2-7 | TRBV2 | NA | TGTGCCAGCAGTGAAGCCCTAAGACAGCCTCGGGCGTACGAGCAGTACTTC | CASSEALRQPRAYEQYF
NA | TRBJ1-6 | TRBV10-3 | many | TGTGCCATCAGTGAGTCGGGGGCCTATAATTCACCCCTCCACTTT | CAISESGAYNSPLHF
NA | TRBJ1-1 | TRBV25-1 | NA | TGTGCCAGCAGTGCTCCAACAGGGTTTTCGCCCTTGAACACTGAAGCTTTCTTT | CASSAPTGFSPLNTEAFF
TRBD2 | TRBJ2-2 | TRBV12-3/TRBV12-4 | few | TGTGCCAGCAGTACCGGGACTAGCGGGGAGCTGTTTTTT | CASSTGTSGELFF
NA | TRBJ2-5 | TRBV7-6 | few | TGTGCCAGCAGCGCGGCGGGACAGATACAAGAGACCCAGTACTTC | CASSAAGQIQETQYF
NA | TRBJ1-2 | TRBV20-1 | many | TGCAGTGCTATCAGGAGTCTTGGCTACACCTTC | CSAIRSLGYTF
NA | TRBJ1-1 | TRBV25-1 | many | TGTGCCAGCAGTGACGGGGGGCAGACTGAAGCTTTCTTT | CASSDGGQTEAFF
NA | TRBJ1-2 | TRBV7-9 | NA | TGTGCCAGCAGCCCCCAGGCCGGGGGCTACACCTTC | CASSPQAGGYTF
NA | TRBJ2-7 | TRBV10-3 | many | TGTGCCATCAGGCAACACCCGACCACACGGGAGCAGTACTTC | CAIRQHPTTREQYF
NA | TRBJ2-7 | TRBV12-3/TRBV12-4 | NA | TGTGCCAGCAAACTTAGCGGAGACTACGAGCAGTACTTC | CASKLSGDYEQYF
NA | TRBJ2-7 | TRBV10-3 | NA | TGTGCCAGCAGTTCGGACCATTCAGGGACGGGGAGTTACGAGCAGTACTTC | CASSSDHSGTGSYEQYF
TRBD1 | TRBJ1-1 | TRBV6-1 | many | TGTGCCAGCAGAGCCCGACAGGGCGTGAACACTGAAGCTTTCTTT | CASRARQGVNTEAFF
NA | TRBJ2-5 | TRBV12-3/TRBV12-4 | many | TGTGCCAGCAGTACGTACCCATCCCAGGAGACCCAGTACTTC | CASSTYPSQETQYF